A selection of T cell receptor beta chains follows, all from one sample in a study of Tregs in tolerant kidney transplant recipients. Measured with immunoSEQ multiplex PCR; TCRdb has only the in-frame clones, and not every one. The sample holds roughly 40,000 clones, over 95% seen once. These receptors have no known antigen. Specimen: Tregs from blood cultured with allogeneic cells. The source of these receptors is a human donor in good health. CDR3s include the opening cysteine and the closing phenylalanine or tryptophan. The order of the fields is D gene, V gene, J gene, clone size, CDR3 DNA, CDR3 protein. A D gene is named only where the DNA matches it firmly. Part of the rows lack a size; the others show once, few, many or a class for expanded clones.

D gene: NA; V gene: TRBV9; J gene: TRBJ1-6; clone size: NA; CDR3 DNA: TGTGCCAGCAGCGTAGGAGTCGGGAGGGGGACTAATTCACCCCTCCACTTT; CDR3 protein: CASSVGVGRGTNSPLHF
D gene: NA; V gene: TRBV7-3; J gene: TRBJ2-5; clone size: NA; CDR3 DNA: TGTGCCAGCAGCGAGGGACGCGTTACGACCCAGTACTTC; CDR3 protein: CASSEGRVTTQYF
D gene: TRBD1; V gene: TRBV6-5; J gene: TRBJ2-7; clone size: NA; CDR3 DNA: TGTGCCAGCAGTTACGCGGGACAGGGGCCCTACGAGCAGTACTTC; CDR3 protein: CASSYAGQGPYEQYF
D gene: NA; V gene: TRBV11-2; J gene: TRBJ1-2; clone size: NA; CDR3 DNA: TGTGCCAGCAGCCCCATCCCGATACTCAAGAACTATGGCTACACCTTC; CDR3 protein: CASSPIPILKNYGYTF
D gene: TRBD2; V gene: TRBV6-1; J gene: TRBJ2-1; clone size: NA; CDR3 DNA: TGTGCCAGCAGTGAAGCGGGACTAGGAGTCAATGAGCAGTTCTTC; CDR3 protein: CASSEAGLGVNEQFF
D gene: NA; V gene: TRBV14; J gene: TRBJ2-2; clone size: NA; CDR3 DNA: TGTGCCAGCAGCCAAGTTTCCGGGACCCTCTACACCGGGGAGCTGTTTTTT; CDR3 protein: CASSQVSGTLYTGELFF
D gene: NA; V gene: TRBV6-1; J gene: TRBJ2-3; clone size: NA; CDR3 DNA: TGTGCCAGCAGTGAAAACTTCCGCTGGAGTTCGAGCGGTTGGACAGATACGCAGTATTTT; CDR3 protein: CASSENFRWSSSGWTDTQYF
D gene: NA; V gene: TRBV4-1; J gene: TRBJ2-1; clone size: NA; CDR3 DNA: TGCGCCAGCAGCCAAGGCCCCCGCGGCGATGAGCAGTTCTTC; CDR3 protein: CASSQGPRGDEQFF
D gene: TRBD2; V gene: TRBV5-4; J gene: TRBJ2-5; clone size: NA; CDR3 DNA: TGTGCCAGCAGCTGGGGGACTAGCGGGTACGGGGGTACCCAGTACTTC; CDR3 protein: CASSWGTSGYGGTQYF
D gene: TRBD2; V gene: TRBV7-9; J gene: TRBJ2-1; clone size: NA; CDR3 DNA: TGTGCCAGCAGCTTACGGCTAGCGGGAGTCTACAATGAGCAGTTCTTC; CDR3 protein: CASSLRLAGVYNEQFF
D gene: NA; V gene: TRBV4-2; J gene: TRBJ2-5; clone size: NA; CDR3 DNA: TGTGCCAGCAGCCAAGATCGTGGCGCGGGCGTACAAGAGACCCAGTACTTC; CDR3 protein: CASSQDRGAGVQETQYF
D gene: NA; V gene: TRBV5-4; J gene: TRBJ2-1; clone size: NA; CDR3 DNA: TGTGCCAGCAGCTTGCTACTACTTTCCCAAGATGAGCAGTTCTTC; CDR3 protein: CASSLLLLSQDEQFF
D gene: NA; V gene: TRBV7-9; J gene: TRBJ1-2; clone size: NA; CDR3 DNA: TGTGCCAGCAGACTTGGACAAGGCCAAGGCACCTTC; CDR3 protein: CASRLGQGQGTF
D gene: NA; V gene: TRBV18; J gene: TRBJ2-7; clone size: NA; CDR3 DNA: TGTGCCAGCTCACCGCAGGGGTCTCCCTACGAGCAGTACTTC; CDR3 protein: CASSPQGSPYEQYF
D gene: NA; V gene: TRBV5-1; J gene: TRBJ1-5; clone size: NA; CDR3 DNA: TGCGCCAGCAGCTTGGGAGGCAGCAATCAGCCCCAGCATTTT; CDR3 protein: CASSLGGSNQPQHF
D gene: NA; V gene: TRBV18; J gene: TRBJ1-5; clone size: NA; CDR3 DNA: TGTGCCAGCTCACCATCGAATCAGCCCCAGCATTTT; CDR3 protein: CASSPSNQPQHF
D gene: TRBD1; V gene: TRBV30; J gene: TRBJ1-2; clone size: once; CDR3 DNA: TGTGCCTGGACTAGGACAGGGACAATCACGATCTATGGCTACACCTTC; CDR3 protein: CAWTRTGTITIYGYTF
D gene: TRBD2; V gene: TRBV27; J gene: TRBJ2-7; clone size: NA; CDR3 DNA: TGTGCCAGCAGTTTAACCGTGGCTAGCGGGCTTTACGAGCAGTACTTC; CDR3 protein: CASSLTVASGLYEQYF
D gene: TRBD1; V gene: TRBV19; J gene: TRBJ2-7; clone size: NA; CDR3 DNA: TGTGCCAGTAGTCCGAGGACAGGGTTTACCTACGAGCAGTACTTC; CDR3 protein: CASSPRTGFTYEQYF
D gene: NA; V gene: TRBV7-7; J gene: TRBJ2-5; clone size: NA; CDR3 DNA: TGTGCCAGCAGCTCCGGGTCCTCGGCACAAGAGACCCAGTACTTC; CDR3 protein: CASSSGSSAQETQYF
D gene: NA; V gene: TRBV11-1; J gene: TRBJ2-7; clone size: NA; CDR3 DNA: TGTGCCAGCAGCTTACGGGTCCGAAGCTCCTACGAGCAGTACTTC; CDR3 protein: CASSLRVRSSYEQYF
D gene: NA; V gene: TRBV18; J gene: TRBJ2-2; clone size: NA; CDR3 DNA: TGTGCCAGCTCACCACTAGGGAACACCGGGGAGCTGTTTTTT; CDR3 protein: CASSPLGNTGELFF
D gene: TRBD1; V gene: TRBV10-3; J gene: TRBJ1-2; clone size: NA; CDR3 DNA: TGTGCCATCAGTGGCCTGGGAGGGAACCGGGGGACAGGCGGGTATGGCTACACCTTC; CDR3 protein: CAISGLGGNRGTGGYGYTF
D gene: TRBD1; V gene: TRBV5-1; J gene: TRBJ2-7; clone size: NA; CDR3 DNA: TGCGCCAGCAGCTCCCGGGACAGGGGCGTCTACGAGCAGTACTTC; CDR3 protein: CASSSRDRGVYEQYF
D gene: NA; V gene: TRBV9; J gene: TRBJ1-1; clone size: once; CDR3 DNA: TGTGCCAGCAGCGTAGTCCCAGGGCAAAGCACTGAAGCTTTCTTT; CDR3 protein: CASSVVPGQSTEAFF
D gene: TRBD1; V gene: TRBV27; J gene: TRBJ1-4; clone size: NA; CDR3 DNA: TGTGCCAGCAGTTTATCGACAGGGTCCAATGAAAAACTGTTTTTT; CDR3 protein: CASSLSTGSNEKLFF
D gene: TRBD1; V gene: TRBV28; J gene: TRBJ1-3; clone size: NA; CDR3 DNA: TGTGCCAGCAGTTTAGGGACAGGACGCTCTGGAAACACCATATATTTT; CDR3 protein: CASSLGTGRSGNTIYF
D gene: TRBD1; V gene: TRBV19; J gene: TRBJ2-7; clone size: NA; CDR3 DNA: TGTGCCAGTAGTCCATTGCCGGGACAGGGGATCTACGAGCAGTACTTC; CDR3 protein: CASSPLPGQGIYEQYF
D gene: TRBD1; V gene: TRBV10-3; J gene: TRBJ1-4; clone size: once; CDR3 DNA: TGTGCCATCAGACCGGGACAGGGGGATGAAAAACTGTTTTTT; CDR3 protein: CAIRPGQGDEKLFF
D gene: NA; V gene: TRBV2; J gene: TRBJ2-2; clone size: NA; CDR3 DNA: TGTGCCAGCACCCGAACGGGTCACACCGGGGAGCTGTTTTTT; CDR3 protein: CASTRTGHTGELFF
D gene: TRBD2; V gene: TRBV4-2; J gene: TRBJ2-5; clone size: NA; CDR3 DNA: TGTGCCAGCAGTCCACACGGGACTAGCGGGTTGGTGGAGACCCAGTACTTC; CDR3 protein: CASSPHGTSGLVETQYF
D gene: TRBD2; V gene: TRBV7-7; J gene: TRBJ2-3; clone size: NA; CDR3 DNA: TGTGCCAGCAGCCAACTAGCGGGACCCACAGATACGCAGTATTTT; CDR3 protein: CASSQLAGPTDTQYF
D gene: NA; V gene: TRBV5-1; J gene: TRBJ2-7; clone size: NA; CDR3 DNA: TGCGCCAGCAGCGTGGACAGTCCCAGGCCTGGGGACGAGCAGTACTTC; CDR3 protein: CASSVDSPRPGDEQYF
D gene: TRBD2; V gene: TRBV5-1; J gene: TRBJ2-7; clone size: NA; CDR3 DNA: TGCGCCAGCAGCTCAAACACACTAGCGGGAGGCGAGCAGTACTTC; CDR3 protein: CASSSNTLAGGEQYF
D gene: NA; V gene: TRBV2; J gene: TRBJ1-1; clone size: NA; CDR3 DNA: TGTGCCAGCAGCGTTTATTACACTGAAGCTTTCTTT; CDR3 protein: CASSVYYTEAFF
D gene: NA; V gene: TRBV5-1; J gene: TRBJ2-7; clone size: once; CDR3 DNA: TGCGCCAGCAGCTTTGGACCTTACGAGCAGTACTTC; CDR3 protein: CASSFGPYEQYF
D gene: TRBD2; V gene: TRBV7-8; J gene: TRBJ2-3; clone size: NA; CDR3 DNA: TGTGCCAGCAGCCCGTACATAGCGGGAGGGAGCACAGATACGCAGTATTTT; CDR3 protein: CASSPYIAGGSTDTQYF
D gene: TRBD2; V gene: TRBV5-4; J gene: TRBJ2-7; clone size: NA; CDR3 DNA: TGTGCCAGCAGCTTGAGTGGCGGGAGCTTATCCGAGCAGTACTTC; CDR3 protein: CASSLSGGSLSEQYF
D gene: NA; V gene: TRBV23-1; J gene: TRBJ1-5; clone size: NA; CDR3 DNA: TGCGCCAGCAGTCAATCGGAAGGGGCCAGGGCCCAGCATTTT; CDR3 protein: CASSQSEGARAQHF
D gene: TRBD2; V gene: TRBV6-6; J gene: TRBJ2-7; clone size: NA; CDR3 DNA: TGTGCCAGCAGTTACCAGTTAGCGGGAGCGTCTGGAGAGCAGTACTTC; CDR3 protein: CASSYQLAGASGEQYF
D gene: NA; V gene: TRBV25-1; J gene: TRBJ1-5; clone size: NA; CDR3 DNA: TGTGCCAGCAGTGATGATGGGGATCAGCCCCAGCATTTT; CDR3 protein: CASSDDGDQPQHF
D gene: NA; V gene: TRBV27; J gene: TRBJ1-4; clone size: NA; CDR3 DNA: TGTGCCAGCAGTTTTAGAAGGCAAACTAATGAAAAACTGTTTTTT; CDR3 protein: CASSFRRQTNEKLFF
D gene: NA; V gene: TRBV7-9; J gene: TRBJ2-6; clone size: once; CDR3 DNA: TGTGCCAGCAGACAAATAAAGAGCTCTGGGGCCAACGTCCTGACTTTC; CDR3 protein: CASRQIKSSGANVLTF
D gene: NA; V gene: TRBV7-8; J gene: TRBJ1-1; clone size: NA; CDR3 DNA: TGTGCCAGCAGCCCCCAGGGGAACACTGAAGCTTTCTTT; CDR3 protein: CASSPQGNTEAFF
D gene: NA; V gene: TRBV6-5; J gene: TRBJ2-3; clone size: NA; CDR3 DNA: TGTGCCAGCAGTTATTCACAGCGGTCTAGCACAGATACGCAGTATTTT; CDR3 protein: CASSYSQRSSTDTQYF
D gene: NA; V gene: TRBV10-1; J gene: TRBJ2-7; clone size: NA; CDR3 DNA: TGCGCCAGCAGTGAGAGAACAGGACCCTACGAGCAGTACTTC; CDR3 protein: CASSERTGPYEQYF
D gene: TRBD2; V gene: TRBV19; J gene: TRBJ2-6; clone size: NA; CDR3 DNA: TGTGCCAGTAGTATAAGGACTAGCTCTGGGGCCAACGTCCTGACTTTC; CDR3 protein: CASSIRTSSGANVLTF
D gene: NA; V gene: TRBV5-4; J gene: TRBJ2-3; clone size: NA; CDR3 DNA: TGTGCCAGCAGCTTGGATCAGCGCACAGATACGCAGTATTTT; CDR3 protein: CASSLDQRTDTQYF
D gene: TRBD1; V gene: TRBV4-1; J gene: TRBJ1-5; clone size: NA; CDR3 DNA: TGCGCCAGCAGCCAAGAGAGGGGACAGGGGCAGCCCCAGCATTTT; CDR3 protein: CASSQERGQGQPQHF
D gene: NA; V gene: TRBV10-2; J gene: TRBJ2-4; clone size: NA; CDR3 DNA: TGCGCCAGCAGGGCCCGGGACATTCAGTACTTC; CDR3 protein: CASRARDIQYF
D gene: NA; V gene: TRBV27; J gene: TRBJ2-7; clone size: once; CDR3 DNA: TGTGCCAGCAGTTTCTCAACAGGGTTCGAGCAGTACTTC; CDR3 protein: CASSFSTGFEQYF
D gene: NA; V gene: TRBV7-9; J gene: TRBJ2-2; clone size: NA; CDR3 DNA: TGTGCCAGCAGCCCCCCCATCGGACGTAACACCGGGGAGCTGTTTTTT; CDR3 protein: CASSPPIGRNTGELFF
D gene: NA; V gene: TRBV6-6; J gene: TRBJ2-1; clone size: NA; CDR3 DNA: TGTGCCAGCAGTTACGGTTGGGGCAGTGCCAATGAGCAGTTCTTC; CDR3 protein: CASSYGWGSANEQFF